This is a list of T cell receptor beta chains from one sample in a study of blood T cell repertoires in COVID-19. Measured with immunoSEQ multiplex PCR; TCRdb has only the in-frame clones, and not every one. The data contain nearly 350,000 clones, around 91% of them singletons. Sequenced material: peripheral blood. Receptors originate from a woman aged 18-29 years who had recovered from COVID-19. CDR3s include the opening cysteine and the closing phenylalanine or tryptophan. A D gene is named only where the DNA matches it firmly. Where a row states a size, it is once, few, many or the class of an expanded clone; other rows omit it.

v_call,d_call,j_call,clone_size,cdr3_aa,cdr3_nt
TRBV21-1,NA,TRBJ1-2,NA,CASSGDSEDGYTF,TGTGCCAGCAGCGGTGACAGTGAAGATGGCTACACCTTC
TRBV5-5,TRBD2,TRBJ2-1,NA,CASSPRLAGGSSYNEQFF,TGTGCCAGCAGCCCCCGACTAGCGGGAGGGAGCTCCTACAATGAGCAGTTCTTC
TRBV7-8,NA,TRBJ1-3,NA,CASSFDGSSGNTIYF,TGTGCCAGCAGCTTCGACGGGAGCTCTGGAAACACCATATATTTT
TRBV5-6,TRBD2,TRBJ2-3,NA,CASSWGTSGTQTDTQYF,TGTGCCAGCAGCTGGGGGACTAGCGGGACGCAGACAGATACGCAGTATTTT
TRBV13,TRBD2,TRBJ2-3,NA,CANPPLAGVTDTQYF,TGTGCCAACCCCCCCCTTGCGGGAGTCACAGATACGCAGTATTTT
TRBV7-2,TRBD2,TRBJ2-1,NA,CASSATSGRHPDGEQFF,TGTGCCAGCAGCGCGACTAGCGGGCGTCACCCAGACGGTGAGCAGTTCTTC
TRBV5-4,TRBD2,TRBJ2-3,once,CASSYLRGGGPDTQYF,TGTGCCAGCAGCTACCTAAGGGGCGGGGGACCAGATACGCAGTATTTT
TRBV5-4,NA,TRBJ2-1,NA,CASRWGLVSYNEQFF,TGTGCCAGCAGGTGGGGACTCGTCTCCTACAATGAGCAGTTCTTC
TRBV6-2/TRBV6-3,TRBD1,TRBJ1-1,NA,CASSRGDSRYTEAFF,TGTGCCAGCAGCCGTGGGGACAGCCGGTACACTGAAGCTTTCTTT
TRBV2,NA,TRBJ1-4,NA,CASSLGGEKLFF,TGTGCCAGCAGCTTGGGGGGGGAAAAACTGTTTTTT
TRBV2,NA,TRBJ1-5,NA,CASSEFVVDGGNQPQHF,TGTGCCAGCAGTGAATTTGTTGTAGACGGCGGGAATCAGCCCCAGCATTTT
TRBV3-1/TRBV3-2,NA,TRBJ2-1,once,CASSQDKGRTYNEQFF,TGTGCCAGCAGCCAAGATAAAGGGAGAACCTACAATGAGCAGTTCTTC
TRBV7-2,NA,TRBJ2-3,NA,CASSFSGGSTDTQYF,TGTGCCAGCAGCTTTAGTGGGGGGAGCACAGATACGCAGTATTTT
TRBV29-1,NA,TRBJ1-2,NA,CSVHPVLNYGYTF,TGCAGCGTTCACCCGGTTCTAAACTATGGCTACACCTTC
TRBV25-1,TRBD2,TRBJ2-5,NA,CASSDGGSGRSGETQYF,TGTGCCAGCAGTGATGGTGGTAGCGGGAGGTCGGGAGAGACCCAGTACTTC
TRBV9,TRBD1,TRBJ2-4,NA,CASSVGQGEQYF,TGTGCCAGCAGCGTAGGACAGGGGGAGCAGTACTTC
TRBV12-3/TRBV12-4,TRBD2,TRBJ2-5,NA,CASSTTSGETQYF,TGTGCCAGCAGCACGACTAGCGGAGAGACCCAGTACTTC
TRBV3-1/TRBV3-2,NA,TRBJ2-5,NA,CASSQGLVATHRGETQYF,TGTGCCAGCAGCCAAGGTTTGGTTGCCACTCATCGCGGAGAGACCCAGTACTTC
TRBV6-2/TRBV6-3,NA,TRBJ1-5,NA,CASSYDQAPSNQPQHF,TGTGCCAGCAGTTACGATCAGGCCCCTAGCAATCAGCCCCAGCATTTT
TRBV6-5,NA,TRBJ1-1,NA,CASYQRMNTEAFF,TGTGCCAGCTACCAGCGGATGAACACTGAAGCTTTCTTT
TRBV6-2/TRBV6-3,TRBD2,TRBJ2-5,NA,CASSYAGSGRALETQYF,TGTGCCAGCAGTTACGCCGGTAGCGGGAGAGCCTTGGAGACCCAGTACTTC
TRBV6-5,NA,TRBJ1-1,once,CASTLTGPNTEAFF,TGTGCCAGCACCCTCACAGGGCCGAACACTGAAGCTTTCTTT
TRBV6-2/TRBV6-3,TRBD2,TRBJ2-3,NA,CASSYGPAGVFADTQYF,TGTGCCAGCAGTTATGGTCCCGCGGGAGTATTCGCAGATACGCAGTATTTT
TRBV11-2,TRBD1,TRBJ1-2,NA,CASSPTPGGDGYTF,TGTGCCAGCAGCCCGACCCCAGGGGGCGATGGCTACACCTTC
TRBV7-9,NA,TRBJ1-2,NA,CASSLAQAVGIRRGYTF,TGTGCCAGCAGCTTAGCACAGGCCGTTGGAATCCGGCGTGGCTACACCTTC
TRBV18,NA,TRBJ1-3,NA,CASSPGVRGNTIYF,TGTGCCAGCTCACCAGGAGTGCGTGGAAACACCATATATTTT
TRBV15,NA,TRBJ2-2,NA,CATSTRKDTGELFF,TGTGCCACCAGCACGAGAAAAGACACCGGGGAGCTGTTTTTT
TRBV13,NA,TRBJ2-3,NA,CASSLEGGADTQYF,TGTGCCAGCAGCTTAGAGGGAGGAGCAGATACGCAGTATTTT
TRBV3-1/TRBV3-2,NA,TRBJ2-3,NA,CASSQPTASGDGTDTQYF,TGTGCCAGCAGCCAACCGACCGCTTCAGGGGACGGCACAGATACGCAGTATTTT
TRBV3-1/TRBV3-2,TRBD2,TRBJ2-1,NA,CASLTSGRDNEQFF,TGTGCCAGCCTGACTAGCGGGAGAGACAATGAGCAGTTCTTC
TRBV13,TRBD2,TRBJ2-1,NA,CASSSGRAVDEQFF,TGTGCCAGCAGTAGCGGGAGGGCCGTCGATGAGCAGTTCTTC